A selection of T cell receptor beta chains follows, all from one sample in a study of blood T cell repertoires in COVID-19. Sequenced by immunoSEQ multiplex PCR; TCRdb stores in-frame clones only, minus some. Here the sample spans 130,000 to 150,000 clones, 88% being singletons. Sequenced input: peripheral blood. These receptors were collected from a man in his fifties with active or convalescent COVID-19. CDR3s include the opening cysteine and the closing phenylalanine or tryptophan. A D gene is named only where the DNA matches it firmly. Clone size, where shown, is once, few, many, or a class for clones that have expanded.

J gene: TRBJ1-2
D gene: TRBD1
V gene: TRBV3-1/TRBV3-2
clone size: NA
CDR3 protein: CASSQVTGQGYYGYTF
CDR3 DNA: TGTGCCAGCAGCCAAGTCACGGGACAGGGCTACTATGGCTACACCTTC

J gene: TRBJ2-7
D gene: NA
V gene: TRBV5-1
clone size: NA
CDR3 protein: CASSLSRVNEQYF
CDR3 DNA: TGCGCCAGCAGCTTGAGCAGGGTAAACGAGCAGTACTTC

J gene: TRBJ2-7
D gene: TRBD2
V gene: TRBV5-1
clone size: NA
CDR3 protein: CASTWTRSSEQYF
CDR3 DNA: TGCGCCAGCACCTGGACTAGGTCCTCCGAGCAGTACTTC

J gene: TRBJ2-5
D gene: TRBD1
V gene: TRBV15
clone size: NA
CDR3 protein: CATSRDQGAGVETQYF
CDR3 DNA: TGTGCCACCAGCAGAGATCAGGGGGCGGGTGTTGAGACCCAGTACTTC

J gene: TRBJ1-2
D gene: TRBD1
V gene: TRBV29-1
clone size: NA
CDR3 protein: CSVEFRQGARGYTF
CDR3 DNA: TGCAGCGTTGAATTTCGCCAGGGGGCGCGTGGCTACACCTTC

J gene: TRBJ1-4
D gene: NA
V gene: TRBV30
clone size: NA
CDR3 protein: CAWGQQATNEKLFF
CDR3 DNA: TGTGCCTGGGGACAGCAGGCAACTAATGAAAAACTGTTTTTT

J gene: TRBJ2-1
D gene: TRBD1
V gene: TRBV4-1
clone size: NA
CDR3 protein: CASSPGQLSSYNEQFF
CDR3 DNA: TGCGCCAGCAGCCCGGGACAGTTGAGCTCCTACAATGAGCAGTTCTTC

J gene: TRBJ1-1
D gene: TRBD1
V gene: TRBV10-1
clone size: NA
CDR3 protein: CASRATGATEAFF
CDR3 DNA: TGCGCCAGCAGGGCGACAGGGGCCACTGAAGCTTTCTTT

J gene: TRBJ2-5
D gene: NA
V gene: TRBV6-5
clone size: NA
CDR3 protein: CASTGVGETQYF
CDR3 DNA: TGTGCCAGCACAGGGGTAGGCGAGACCCAGTACTTC

J gene: TRBJ1-1
D gene: NA
V gene: TRBV4-1
clone size: NA
CDR3 protein: CASSQTGQNTEAFF
CDR3 DNA: TGCGCCAGCAGCCAAACAGGACAGAACACTGAAGCTTTCTTT

J gene: TRBJ1-4
D gene: TRBD1
V gene: TRBV7-2
clone size: NA
CDR3 protein: CASSFTGARTNEKLFF
CDR3 DNA: TGTGCCAGCAGCTTTACAGGGGCACGGACTAATGAAAAACTGTTTTTT

J gene: TRBJ1-1
D gene: NA
V gene: TRBV5-5
clone size: NA
CDR3 protein: CASSSREVTGSTEAFF
CDR3 DNA: TGTGCCAGCAGCTCGCGAGAGGTTACAGGGAGCACTGAAGCTTTCTTT

J gene: TRBJ1-5
D gene: NA
V gene: TRBV5-6
clone size: few
CDR3 protein: CASSLSGGNQPQHF
CDR3 DNA: TGTGCCAGCAGCTTGTCCGGGGGCAATCAGCCCCAGCATTTT

J gene: TRBJ2-3
D gene: NA
V gene: TRBV29-1
clone size: once
CDR3 protein: CSVAVGSGGDTQYF
CDR3 DNA: TGCAGCGTTGCAGTCGGGAGTGGAGGAGATACGCAGTATTTT

J gene: TRBJ2-1
D gene: TRBD1
V gene: TRBV7-9
clone size: NA
CDR3 protein: CASSFPTGRNEQFF
CDR3 DNA: TGTGCCAGCAGCTTCCCGACAGGGCGCAATGAGCAGTTCTTC

J gene: TRBJ1-1
D gene: NA
V gene: TRBV6-5
clone size: once
CDR3 protein: CASSYRGNTEAFF
CDR3 DNA: TGTGCCAGCAGTTATCGCGGGAACACTGAAGCTTTCTTT

J gene: TRBJ1-3
D gene: NA
V gene: TRBV7-6
clone size: NA
CDR3 protein: CASSLRSVSGNTIYF
CDR3 DNA: TGTGCCAGCAGCTTGAGATCGGTCTCTGGAAACACCATATATTTT

J gene: TRBJ2-7
D gene: TRBD2
V gene: TRBV5-6
clone size: NA
CDR3 protein: CASSPPRTSGYEQYF
CDR3 DNA: TGTGCCAGCAGCCCCCCCCGGACTAGCGGTTACGAGCAGTACTTC